A selection of T cell receptor beta chains follows, all from one sample in a study of identical twins. TCRdb reanalysed the 5' RACE reads using MiXCR and keeps one entry per CDR3 protein. The sample has fewer than 650,000 distinct CDR3 sequences, 9.6% seen once. This same sample was also taken into another study, of yellow fever vaccine responses in identical twins.

The sample comprised PBMCs. The receptors derive from a woman aged 18 to 35 in good health. Each CDR3 is given with its conserved first and last residue. A D gene is named only where the DNA matches it firmly. Rows give clone size only sometimes, using once, few, many, or a class for an expanded clone.

d_call clone_size j_call v_call cdr3_aa cdr3_nt
TRBD1 few TRBJ2-3 TRBV20-1 CSARQGQTDTQYF TGCAGTGCTAGACAGGGACAGACAGATACGCAGTATTTT
TRBD2 many TRBJ2-1 TRBV7-6 CASSLVSGLAGQRSYNEQFF TGTGCCAGCAGCTTAGTGTCAGGACTAGCGGGACAACGGTCCTACAATGAGCAGTTCTTC
TRBD2 - TRBJ2-1 TRBV12-3/TRBV12-4 CASNSRRAGVPNEQFF TGTGCCAGCAACTCTCGCCGAGCGGGGGTACCCAATGAGCAGTTCTTC
TRBD2 - TRBJ2-3 TRBV11-3 CASSRQLAVRVTDTQYF TGTGCCAGCAGCCGCCAGCTAGCGGTTCGGGTCACAGATACGCAGTATTTT
- many TRBJ2-7 TRBV12-3/TRBV12-4 CASSTTSYEQYF TGTGCCAGCAGTACGACATCGTACGAGCAGTACTTC
- - TRBJ2-4 TRBV3-1 CASSLVGDAKNIQYF TGTGCCAGCAGCCTGGTGGGGGACGCCAAAAACATTCAGTACTTC
- - TRBJ2-7 TRBV7-8 CASSLARTGIAYEQYF TGTGCCAGCAGCTTAGCCCGTACAGGGATCGCCTACGAGCAGTACTTC
TRBD2 few TRBJ2-7 TRBV29-1 CSVPGGAGGYEQYF TGCAGCGTGCCGGGAGGAGCGGGAGGTTACGAGCAGTACTTC
TRBD2 many TRBJ2-5 TRBV20-1 CSAEQLAGGQETQYF TGCAGTGCGGAGCAACTAGCGGGGGGACAAGAGACCCAGTACTTC
- - TRBJ2-1 TRBV12-3/TRBV12-4 CASSFLLVGSYNEQFF TGTGCCAGCAGTTTCCTGTTAGTAGGATCCTACAATGAGCAGTTCTTC
TRBD2 few TRBJ2-7 TRBV11-1 CASSPQSGLAGEFVYEQYF TGTGCCAGCAGCCCTCAAAGTGGACTAGCGGGAGAATTTGTCTACGAGCAGTACTTC
TRBD2 few TRBJ2-1 TRBV7-3 CASSSFGGGYNEQFF TGTGCCAGCAGCTCCTTTGGCGGGGGATACAATGAGCAGTTCTTC
- many TRBJ2-7 TRBV4-2 CASSQAFSVRDLGYEQYF TGTGCCAGCAGCCAAGCCTTTTCGGTACGGGACTTGGGGTACGAGCAGTACTTC
- many TRBJ1-5 TRBV3-1 CASSQDRDQPQHF TGTGCCAGCAGCCAAGATCGGGATCAGCCCCAGCATTTT
- - TRBJ2-7 TRBV7-2 CASTLSRGTYEQYF TGTGCCAGCACCCTTTCGAGGGGGACCTACGAGCAGTACTTC
TRBD2 - TRBJ2-5 TRBV10-3 CAISESGGQETQYF TGTGCCATCAGTGAGTCCGGGGGGCAAGAGACCCAGTACTTC
- few TRBJ2-1 TRBV18 CASSPELRPPLNEQFF TGTGCCAGCTCACCCGAGCTCCGCCCTCCCCTCAATGAGCAGTTCTTC
TRBD1 many TRBJ1-1 TRBV12-3/TRBV12-4 CASSPGGRGRAFF TGTGCCAGCAGCCCAGGGGGCCGGGGAAGAGCTTTCTTT
- - TRBJ2-7 TRBV29-1 CSVGEGGSPYEQYF TGCAGCGTTGGCGAGGGGGGGAGCCCCTACGAGCAGTACTTC
- - TRBJ2-7 TRBV12-3/TRBV12-4 CASSEVSGSSYEQYF TGTGCCAGCAGTGAGGTATCGGGGAGCTCCTACGAGCAGTACTTC
- - TRBJ2-7 TRBV7-6 CASSLSAGPLSYEQYF TGTGCCAGCAGCTTATCGGCAGGGCCCTTATCCTACGAGCAGTACTTC
TRBD2 - TRBJ2-7 TRBV25-1 CASSGTPGLDPLEQYF TGTGCCAGCAGCGGGACCCCGGGACTAGATCCCTTAGAGCAGTACTTC
- few TRBJ2-1 TRBV28 CASNSGFLEQFF TGTGCCAGCAACTCAGGGTTCCTTGAGCAGTTCTTC